The 13 T cell receptor beta chains presented below share a single source sample, sequenced in a study of response to subunit inactivated influenza vaccine. TCRdb re-analysed the RT-PCR reads in MiXCR, keeping a single row per CDR3 protein. There are a few hundred thousand distinct CDR3 sequences in the sample; around 10% occur only once, and approximately 10% lies in the top ten. These sequences were also reported in another study, on T cells expressing NK-cell markers. According to that study: It was by 5'RACE template switching with UMIs that TCR beta cDNA was made.

Material: PBMCs from blood, obtained on the day of vaccination. Receptors were obtained from a man aged 50 to 59 who received an inactivated influenza vaccine.

The table lists this clonotype with a few counts. The V call is TRBV2, the J call TRBJ2-6; D is tentatively TRBD1 or TRBD2 (5 bases each). Trimming shortened V by 6 bases and J by 2 bases, and 17 bases separated the two germline ends. This CDR3 is 17 amino acids long. Looked up from germline, CDR1 is SNHLY and CDR2 is FYNNEI. The CDR3 DNA follows: TGTGCCAGCAGCCAGAGACGGGACCTCCCTGGGGCCAACGTCCTGACTTTC. It codes for CASSQRRDLPGANVLTF.

There are many counts of this clonotype. The chain recombines TRBV5-1 with TRBJ2-1, with D perhaps matching TRBD2 (5 bases). This CDR3 region has 14 residues. V was clipped by 0 bases and J by 4 bases, with 8 bases between them. The germline V gene encodes CDR1 SGHRS and CDR2 YFSETQ. CDR3 residues: CASSLESGYNEQFF. The CDR3 DNA reads as TGCGCCAGCAGCTTGGAGAGCGGATACAATGAGCAGTTCTTC.

This clonotype was detected ten times or more. This chain uses TRBV27 with TRBJ1-5; D is unresolved. Germline values: CDR1 MNHEY, CDR2 SMNVEV (reference sequence). V lost 3 bases and J 4 bases, leaving 10 bases between the germline ends. This CDR3 region has 14 residues. The CDR3 loop is CASSLWGGNQPQHF. The CDR3, as DNA: TGTGCCAGCAGTTTGTGGGGAGGGAATCAGCCCCAGCATTTT.

The CDR3 is CASSSGQTEETQYF. CDR3 in DNA: TGTGCCAGCAGCTCGGGACAGACGGAAGAGACCCAGTACTTC. This sequence joins TRBV5-6 and TRBJ2-5; 7 bases are a match to TRBD1. Trimming took 3 bases from V and 3 from J; bases not matched to a gene: 5. CDR1 and CDR2 (germline): SGHDT, YYEEEE. The CDR3 sequence is 14 residues long.

This clonotype was counted only a few times. The chain has TRBV5-1 and TRBJ2-7; D call uncertain. Germline CDR1 reads SGHRS; CDR2 reads YFSETQ. The germline V and J ends were trimmed by 0 bases and 3 bases, with 7 bases remaining between them. The CDR3 sequence is 13 residues long. CDR3: CASSLAENYEQYF. The CDR3 coding sequence is TGCGCCAGCAGCTTGGCTGAGAACTACGAGCAGTACTTC.

This clonotype was counted a few times. The chain links TRBV11-2 to TRBJ1-2; 12 nucleotides align to TRBD1. Trimming removed 5 bases from V and 8 bases from J; junction bases left unmatched: 9. Germline CDR1 reads SGHAT; CDR2 reads FQNNGV. This CDR3 contains 15 residues. The CDR3 DNA follows: TGTGCCAGCAGCACCGGGACAGGGGGCTCTAAGGGCTACACCTTC. It is translated as CASSTGTGGSKGYTF.

V and J are TRBV10-3 and TRBJ1-3, with D unclear. The CDR3 is made up of 13 amino acids. Per germline, CDR1 ENHRY and CDR2 SYGVKD. V was trimmed by 0 bases and J by 2 bases, leaving 2 bases between them. For the CDR3, the DNA is TGTGCCATCAGTGAGTCTGCTGGAAACACCATATATTTT. This gives the protein CAISESAGNTIYF.

In its sample, this clonotype was seen many times. V is TRBV5-1 and J is TRBJ2-6; D remains ambiguous. Trimming shortened V by 0 bases and J by 1 base, and 5 bases separated the two germline ends. The germline gives CDR1 SGHRS, CDR2 YFSETQ. CDR3 length equals 15 residues. The CDR3 sequence is CASSLELSGANVLTF. CDR3 bases: TGCGCCAGCAGCTTGGAGCTTTCTGGGGCCAACGTCCTGACTTTC.

The V and J genes are TRBV5-1 and TRBJ2-7; D is perhaps TRBD2 (5 bases). The V end lost 0 bases, the J end lost 0 bases, and 10 bases lay between the germline ends. The CDR3 is 15 residues long. CDR1 SGHRS and CDR2 YFSETQ come from the germline V gene. The CDR3 spells CASSLEMGSSYEQYF. CDR3 in DNA: TGCGCCAGCAGCTTGGAAATGGGGAGCTCCTACGAGCAGTACTTC.

The V call is TRBV4-2, the J call TRBJ2-1, with D perhaps given as TRBD1 or TRBD2 (6 bases each). The CDR3 is 15 amino acids. CDR1 and CDR2 (germline): LGHNA, YNFKEQ. Deletions cut 1 base from V and 9 bases from J, with 16 bases between. In DNA form, the CDR3 reads TGTGCCAGCAGCCAAGCTCGGGACGGGGGCGGTGAGCAGTTCTTC. It specifies CASSQARDGGGEQFF.

This clonotype was counted at least ten times. The chain combines TRBV4-2 with TRBJ2-2; 11 bases line up with TRBD1. Looked up from germline, CDR1 is LGHNA and CDR2 is YNFKEQ. V lost 1 base, J lost 8 bases, and 3 bases stayed unmatched. The CDR3 spans 15 residues. As DNA, the CDR3 is TGTGCCAGCAGCCAAGCGGACAGGGGGCTGGGGGAGCTGTTTTTT. Translation: CASSQADRGLGELFF.

This sequence joins TRBV7-2 and TRBJ1-1; D unclear. Germline values: CDR1 SGHTA, CDR2 FQGNSA. Trimming removed 0 bases at V and 4 bases at J, with 3 bases between. The CDR3 is made up of 12 amino acids. CDR3 in DNA: TGTGCCAGCAGCTTAGCTAGCACTGAAGCTTTCTTT. Translating it yields CASSLASTEAFF.

CDR3 region: CASSPRTSGSLGTGELFF. CDR3 in DNA: TGTGCCAGCAGTCCCAGGACTAGCGGGAGTTTGGGCACCGGGGAGCTGTTTTTT. The chain has TRBV6-1 and TRBJ2-2; 13 bases are shared with TRBD2. The CDR3 runs to 18 residues. J gave up 4 bases and V 5 bases, and 10 bases lay outside the gene matches. Germline V gene sequence: CDR1 MNHNS, CDR2 SASEGT.